These T cell receptor beta chains were read from a single sample in a study of blood T cells in healthy people across ages. From the 5' RACE reads, TCRdb called clonotypes with MiXCR, one entry per CDR3 protein. The sample holds hundreds of thousands of distinct CDR3 sequences, more than 35% seen once. What was sequenced was blood. Every receptor here comes from an elderly man in good health. The CDR3 runs from the conserved cysteine through the conserved F or W. D genes are given only for firm matches.

v_call,d_call,j_call,cdr3_aa
TRBV7-9,NA,TRBJ2-1,CASSPLSPLRSHNEQFF
TRBV28,NA,TRBJ2-7,CASSFAGRVYEQYF
TRBV28,NA,TRBJ1-1,CASTREGVSAEAFF
TRBV11-3,NA,TRBJ1-5,CASSFDINQPQHF
TRBV4-1,NA,TRBJ1-1,CASSHPTNGGTEAFF
TRBV20-1,TRBD2,TRBJ2-5,CSAMRGNQETQYF
TRBV6-2/TRBV6-3,NA,NA,CASSYPETRMIDEQYF
TRBV20-1,TRBD1,TRBJ1-2,CSARVSGGAGYGYTF
TRBV27,TRBD2,TRBJ2-7,CASSLTRTSGNEQYF
TRBV12-3/TRBV12-4,NA,TRBJ1-1,CASSLRERTEAFF
TRBV6-6,TRBD2,TRBJ2-1,CASKASGSNEQFF
TRBV25-1,TRBD1,TRBJ2-6,CASSEGYRGSGANVLTF
TRBV7-9,TRBD2,TRBJ2-1,CASSPVRLAESNEQFF
TRBV2,NA,TRBJ2-3,CASSEEYSTQYF
TRBV6-6,TRBD1,TRBJ1-4,CASSYPGTVNEKLFF
TRBV24-1,TRBD1,TRBJ2-7,CATSSGTGATYEQYF
TRBV20-1,TRBD1,TRBJ1-5,CSARMRGQGQPQHF
TRBV24-1,NA,TRBJ1-5,CATSVQGTGQPQHF
TRBV12-3/TRBV12-4,NA,TRBJ1-1,CASSFNGGAGNTEAFF
TRBV28,NA,TRBJ2-1,CASSLLPGFNNEQFF
TRBV20-1,TRBD2,TRBJ2-1,CSASSGYSYNEQFF
TRBV20-1,NA,TRBJ1-1,CSASLKMGTLGTEAFF
TRBV12-3/TRBV12-4,TRBD1,TRBJ2-2,CASSTGVGELFF
TRBV29-1,NA,TRBJ2-5,CSVERGSEQYF
TRBV4-1,TRBD2,TRBJ2-7,CASSQGGLVYEQYF
TRBV28,TRBD1,NA,CAGRLSGGLDEQYF
TRBV11-1,NA,TRBJ1-1,CASSFRALATEAFF
TRBV14,NA,TRBJ1-2,CASSRQGLSNYGYTF
TRBV5-1,TRBD1,TRBJ2-1,CASSLESQGALRISYNEQFF
TRBV12-3/TRBV12-4,TRBD1,TRBJ2-3,CASNRDRVEDTQYF
TRBV6-6,NA,TRBJ2-4,CASSPPGGGQGNIQYF